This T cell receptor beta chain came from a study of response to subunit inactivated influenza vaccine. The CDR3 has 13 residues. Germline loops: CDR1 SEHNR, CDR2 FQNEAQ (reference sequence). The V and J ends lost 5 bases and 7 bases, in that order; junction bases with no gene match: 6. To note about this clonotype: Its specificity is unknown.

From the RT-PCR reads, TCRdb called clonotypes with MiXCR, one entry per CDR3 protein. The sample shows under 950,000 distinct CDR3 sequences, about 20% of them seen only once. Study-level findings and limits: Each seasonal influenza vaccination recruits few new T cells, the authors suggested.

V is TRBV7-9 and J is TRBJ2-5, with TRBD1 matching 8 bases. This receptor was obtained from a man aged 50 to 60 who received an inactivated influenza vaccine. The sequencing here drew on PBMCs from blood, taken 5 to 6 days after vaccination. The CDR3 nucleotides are TGTGCCAGCAGCACGGACAGGGCGGGGACCCAGTACTTC. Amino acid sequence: CASSTDRAGTQYF.